The present TCR beta chain was sequenced within a study of blood T cell repertoires in COVID-19. Across the whole study: In each case, the material was cDNA or gDNA derived from T cells, B-cell-depleted T cells, or PBMCs.

Original methodology: Estimation of nucleated cell counts relied on the amplification of reference gene primers. The assay was immunoSEQ multiplex PCR, and TCRdb's table has in-frame clones only and misses some. The DNA was the basis for D and trimming; V, J and clone size are from that table. The sample consists of some 13,000 clones, under 80% of them appearing once. This clonotype originated in a human donor in a cohort sampled during active COVID-19. Sequencing was performed on peripheral blood.

The CDR3 reads CASSHLAGSSSYNEQFF. CDR3 DNA: TGTGCCAGCAGCCATCTGGCGGGGTCAAGCTCCTACAATGAGCAGTTCTTC. The rearrangement links TRBV3-1 (or the pseudogene TRBV3-2) to TRBJ2-1; D perhaps matches TRBD2 (6 bases). CDR1 and CDR2 (germline): LGHDT, YNNKEL (reference sequence). Trimming took 3 bases from V and 0 from J, leaving 15 bases between them. The CDR3 is 17 residues long.